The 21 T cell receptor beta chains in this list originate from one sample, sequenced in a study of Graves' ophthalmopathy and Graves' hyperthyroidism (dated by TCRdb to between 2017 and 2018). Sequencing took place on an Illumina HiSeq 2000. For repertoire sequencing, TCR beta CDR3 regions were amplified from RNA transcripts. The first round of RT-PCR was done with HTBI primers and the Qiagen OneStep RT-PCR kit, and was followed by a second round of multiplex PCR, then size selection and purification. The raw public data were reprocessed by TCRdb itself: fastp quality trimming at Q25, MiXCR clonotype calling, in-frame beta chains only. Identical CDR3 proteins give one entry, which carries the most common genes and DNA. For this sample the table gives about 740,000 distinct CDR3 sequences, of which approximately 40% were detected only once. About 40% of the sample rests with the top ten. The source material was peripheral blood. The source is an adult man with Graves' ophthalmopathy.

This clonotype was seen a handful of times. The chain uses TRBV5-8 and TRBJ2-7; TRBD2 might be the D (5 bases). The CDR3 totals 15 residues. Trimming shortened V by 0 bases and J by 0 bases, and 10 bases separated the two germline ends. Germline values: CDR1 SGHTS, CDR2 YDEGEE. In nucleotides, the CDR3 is TGTGCCAGCAGCTTGGGTGGGAGATTCTCCTACGAGCAGTACTTC. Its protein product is CASSLGGRFSYEQYF.

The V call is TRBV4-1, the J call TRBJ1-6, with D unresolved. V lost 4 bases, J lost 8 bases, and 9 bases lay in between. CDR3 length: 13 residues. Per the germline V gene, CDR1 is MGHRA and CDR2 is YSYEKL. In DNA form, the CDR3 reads TGCGCCAGCAGCCCCATGCGAGATTCACCCCTCCACTTT. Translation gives CASSPMRDSPLHF.

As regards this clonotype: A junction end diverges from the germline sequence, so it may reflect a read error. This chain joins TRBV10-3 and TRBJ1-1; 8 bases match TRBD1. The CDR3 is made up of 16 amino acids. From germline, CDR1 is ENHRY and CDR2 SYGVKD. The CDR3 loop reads CASSFSDRDGWTEAFF. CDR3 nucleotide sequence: TGTGCCAGCAGTTTCTCGGACAGGGACGGTTGGACTGAAGCTTTCTTT.

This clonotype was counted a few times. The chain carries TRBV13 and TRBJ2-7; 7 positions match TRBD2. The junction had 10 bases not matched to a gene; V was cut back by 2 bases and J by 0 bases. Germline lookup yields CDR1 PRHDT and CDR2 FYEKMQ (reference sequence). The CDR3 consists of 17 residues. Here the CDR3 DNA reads TGTGCCAGCAGCTTAAACTCCCGGGAGGTCATCTCCTACGAGCAGTACTTC. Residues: CASSLNSREVISYEQYF. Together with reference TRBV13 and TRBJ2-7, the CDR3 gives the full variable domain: AAGVIQSPRHLIKEKRETATLKCYPIPRHDTVYWYQQGPGQDPQFLISFYEKMQSDKGSIPDRFSAQQFSDYHSELNMSSLELGDSALYFCASSLNSREVISYEQYFGPGTRLTVT.

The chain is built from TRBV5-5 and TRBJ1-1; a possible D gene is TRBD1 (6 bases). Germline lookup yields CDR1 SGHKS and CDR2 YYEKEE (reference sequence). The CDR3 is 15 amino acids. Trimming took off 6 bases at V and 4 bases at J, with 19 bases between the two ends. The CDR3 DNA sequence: TGTGCCAGCACCCAATGGACAGCTCGGGGCACTGAAGCTTTCTTT. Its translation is CASTQWTARGTEAFF.

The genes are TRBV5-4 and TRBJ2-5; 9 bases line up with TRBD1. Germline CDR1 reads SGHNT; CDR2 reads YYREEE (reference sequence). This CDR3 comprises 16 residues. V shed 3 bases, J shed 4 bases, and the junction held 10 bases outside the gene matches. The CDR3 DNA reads TGTGCCAGCAGCTCTCGGACAGGGGCGGATGCAGAGACCCAGTACTTC. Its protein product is CASSSRTGADAETQYF.

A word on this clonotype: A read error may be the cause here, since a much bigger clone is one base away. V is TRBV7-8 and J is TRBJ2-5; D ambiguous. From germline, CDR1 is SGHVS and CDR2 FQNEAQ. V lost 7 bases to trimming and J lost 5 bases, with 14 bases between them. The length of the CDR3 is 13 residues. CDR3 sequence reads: CASNYTPRETQYF. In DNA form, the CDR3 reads TGTGCCAGCAACTACACGCCTAGGGAGACCCAGTACTTC.

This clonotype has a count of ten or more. In nucleotides, the CDR3 is TGTGCCAGCAGCTCCTCAGGGGGCCACGAGCAGTACTTC. Encoded protein: CASSSSGGHEQYF. This chain connects TRBV7-2 to TRBJ2-7; 8 nucleotides line up with TRBD1. Trimming cost V 4 bases and J 5 bases; bases outside gene matches: 4. CDR1 SGHTA and CDR2 FQGNSA come from the germline V gene. This CDR3 is 13 amino acids long.

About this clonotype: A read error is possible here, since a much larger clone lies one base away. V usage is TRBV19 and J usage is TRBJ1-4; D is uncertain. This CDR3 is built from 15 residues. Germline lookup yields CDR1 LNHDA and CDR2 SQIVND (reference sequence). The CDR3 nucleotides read TGTGCCGGTAGTATCCTCGCCAGCAGCAGTGAAAAACTGTTTTTT. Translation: CAGSILASSSEKLFF.

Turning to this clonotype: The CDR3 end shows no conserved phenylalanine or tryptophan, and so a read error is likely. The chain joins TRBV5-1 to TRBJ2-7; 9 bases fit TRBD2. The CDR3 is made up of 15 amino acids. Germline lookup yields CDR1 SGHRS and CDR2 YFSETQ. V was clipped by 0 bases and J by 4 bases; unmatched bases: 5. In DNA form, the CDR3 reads TGCGCCAGCAGCTTGGGACTAGCGGTTTTATACGAGCAGTACCTC. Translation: CASSLGLAVLYEQYL.

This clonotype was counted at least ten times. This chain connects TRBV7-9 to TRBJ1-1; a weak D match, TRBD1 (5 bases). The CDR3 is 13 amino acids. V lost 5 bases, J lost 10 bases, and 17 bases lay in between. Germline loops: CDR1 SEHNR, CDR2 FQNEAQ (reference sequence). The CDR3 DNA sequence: TGTGCCAGCAGCCCCCAAGTAGGGAGGGGAGCTTTCTTT. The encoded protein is CASSPQVGRGAFF.

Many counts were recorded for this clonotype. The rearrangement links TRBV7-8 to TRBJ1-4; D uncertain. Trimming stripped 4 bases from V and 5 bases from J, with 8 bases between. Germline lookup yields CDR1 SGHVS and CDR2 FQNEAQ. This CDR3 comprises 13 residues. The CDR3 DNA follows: TGTGCCAGCAGCTCCGGGCCAAATGAAAAACTGTTTTTT. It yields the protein CASSSGPNEKLFF.

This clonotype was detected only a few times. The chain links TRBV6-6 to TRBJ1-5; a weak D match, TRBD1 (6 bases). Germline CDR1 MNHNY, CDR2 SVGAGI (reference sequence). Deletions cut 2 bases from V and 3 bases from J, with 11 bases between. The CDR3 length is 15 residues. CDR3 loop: CASSYTGKTNQPQHF. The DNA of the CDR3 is TGTGCCAGCAGTTACACAGGGAAAACCAATCAGCCCCAGCATTTT.

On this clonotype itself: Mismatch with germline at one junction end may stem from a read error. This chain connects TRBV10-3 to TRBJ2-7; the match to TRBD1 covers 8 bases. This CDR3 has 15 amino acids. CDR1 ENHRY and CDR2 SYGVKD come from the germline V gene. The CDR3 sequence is CASSYSPGQGHEQYF. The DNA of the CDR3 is TGTGCCAGCAGTTACTCTCCCGGACAGGGACACGAGCAGTACTTC.

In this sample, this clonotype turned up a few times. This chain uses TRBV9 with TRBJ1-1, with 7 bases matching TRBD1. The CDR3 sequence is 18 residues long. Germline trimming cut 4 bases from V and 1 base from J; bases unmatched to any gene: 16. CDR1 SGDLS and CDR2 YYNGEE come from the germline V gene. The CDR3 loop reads CASSPGPSTGLGNTEAFF. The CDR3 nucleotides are TGTGCCAGCAGCCCAGGGCCATCGACAGGGCTTGGGAACACTGAAGCTTTCTTT.

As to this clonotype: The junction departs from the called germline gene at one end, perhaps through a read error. The CDR3 spells CAISGEQNYGYTF. The CDR3 DNA reads as TGTGCCATCAGTGGGGAACAGAACTATGGCTACACCTTC. The chain is built from TRBV6-1 and TRBJ1-2, with D unclear. CDR3 length equals 13 residues. Germline V lookup: CDR1 MNHNS, CDR2 SASEGT.

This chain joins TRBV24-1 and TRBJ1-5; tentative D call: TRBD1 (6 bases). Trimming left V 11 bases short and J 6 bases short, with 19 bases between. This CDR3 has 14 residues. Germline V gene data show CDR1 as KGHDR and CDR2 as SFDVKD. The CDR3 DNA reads TGTGCCAAACCCCCCTCAGGGGTCGGTCAGCCCCAGCATTTT. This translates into CAKPPSGVGQPQHF.

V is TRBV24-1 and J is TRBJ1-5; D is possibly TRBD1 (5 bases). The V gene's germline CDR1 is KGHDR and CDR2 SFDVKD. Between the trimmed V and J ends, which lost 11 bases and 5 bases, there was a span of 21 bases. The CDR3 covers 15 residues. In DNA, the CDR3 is TGTGCCAGCACCCCAGGCAGGGTGGGGGATCAGCCCCAGCATTTT. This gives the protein CASTPGRVGDQPQHF.

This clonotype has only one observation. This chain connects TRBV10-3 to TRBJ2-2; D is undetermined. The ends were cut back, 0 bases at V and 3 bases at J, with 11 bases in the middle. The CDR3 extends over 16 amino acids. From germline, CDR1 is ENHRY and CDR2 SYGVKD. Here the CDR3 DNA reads TGTGCCATCAGTGAGTCTACAGAGCCTGACACCGGGGAGCTGTTTTTT. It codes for CAISESTEPDTGELFF.

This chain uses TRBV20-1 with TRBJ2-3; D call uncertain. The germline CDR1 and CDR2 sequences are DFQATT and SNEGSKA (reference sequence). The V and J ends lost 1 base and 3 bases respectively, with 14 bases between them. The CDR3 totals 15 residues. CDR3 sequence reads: CSARVLRGATDTQYF. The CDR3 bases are TGCAGTGCTAGAGTTCTGAGAGGTGCGACAGATACGCAGTATTTT.

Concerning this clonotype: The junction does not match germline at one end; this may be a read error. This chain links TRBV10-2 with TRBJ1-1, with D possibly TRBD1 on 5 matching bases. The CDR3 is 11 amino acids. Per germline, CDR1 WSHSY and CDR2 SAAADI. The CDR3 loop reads CASRVGTGAFF. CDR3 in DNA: TGTGCCAGCAGAGTTGGGACGGGAGCTTTCTTT.